The 28 T cell receptor beta chains below all came from one sample that was sequenced in a study of shared clonotypes between healthy human individuals. Clones were read by immunoSEQ multiplex PCR, and TCRdb kept only the in-frame ones, dropping some. The table has about 2.3 million clones, more than 85% seen once. The sample was naive CD4+ T cells from PBMCs. Subset: CD45RA+ positively selected. The receptors were gathered from a man aged 18 to 29 in good health. Some clones in this sample may be carry-over from other donors' samples.

This chain uses TRBV7-2 with TRBJ2-5; D gene uncertain. CDR1 and CDR2 from the germline V gene are SGHTA and FQGNSA. V was trimmed by 4 bases and J by 1 base, leaving 7 bases between them. The CDR3 sequence is 13 residues long. CDR3 amino acids: CASSSEAQETQYF. DNA of the CDR3: TGTGCCAGCAGCTCAGAAGCCCAAGAGACCCAGTACTTC.

This clone appeared a few times. This rearrangement joins TRBV30 to TRBJ2-1; unclear D gene. V was clipped by 0 bases and J by 7 bases, with 1 base between them. The CDR3 is 10 amino acids. Germline V CDR1 and CDR2: GTSNPN, SVGIG (reference sequence). CDR3 DNA sequence: TGTGCCTGGAGTGTAAATGAGCAGTTCTTC. Encoded protein: CAWSVNEQFF.

This chain uses TRBV7-8 with TRBJ2-2; TRBD2 matches at 11 bases. V shed 1 base and J 7 bases; nucleotides not matched to a gene: 5. Germline CDR1 is SGHVS and CDR2 is FQNEAQ. This CDR3 comprises 16 residues. Here the CDR3 DNA reads TGTGCCAGCAGCTTAGAACTAGCGGGAGCCCGCGGGGAGCTGTTTTTT. This translates into CASSLELAGARGELFF.

As to this clone: This sample includes further DNA sequences coding for the same CDR3. The chain is built from TRBV28 and TRBJ2-5, with D hard to call. Trimming pared 2 bases from V and 5 bases from J, leaving 3 bases between. The CDR3 runs 11 residues. Germline V gives CDR1 MDHEN, CDR2 SYDVKM. The CDR3 reads CASSLRETQYF. The CDR3 nucleotides read TGTGCCAGCAGTTTACGGGAGACCCAGTACTTC.

The gene calls are TRBV27 and TRBJ2-1; D unresolved. The germline V and J ends were trimmed by 4 bases and 0 bases, with 16 bases remaining between them. The CDR3 is 17 residues long. The V gene's germline CDR1 is MNHEY and CDR2 SMNVEV (reference sequence). The DNA of the CDR3 is TGTGCCAGCAGTTCACCTATGAAGGGAATCTCCTACAATGAGCAGTTCTTC. It encodes CASSSPMKGISYNEQFF.

The V call is TRBV29-1, the J call TRBJ2-6; 11 bases agree with TRBD1. The CDR3 loop spans 16 amino acids. CDR1 and CDR2 from the germline V gene are SQVTM and ANQGSEA. The V gene end was trimmed by 6 bases and the J gene end by 0 bases; junction bases not matched to a gene: 4. The CDR3 region has the DNA TGCAGCGTCAAGGGACAGGGGGTCTCTGGGGCCAACGTCCTGACTTTC. Its protein product is CSVKGQGVSGANVLTF.

This clone turned up a few times. This CDR3 is CASRDVAEKLFF. In DNA, the CDR3 is TGTGCCAGCCGGGACGTAGCGGAAAAACTGTTTTTT. The chain uses TRBV6-1 and TRBJ1-4; TRBD1 is a possible D gene (5 bases). V shed 8 bases and J shed 8 bases, with 12 bases lying between them. The CDR3 spans 12 residues. Germline V lookup: CDR1 MNHNS, CDR2 SASEGT.

This chain joins TRBV7-2 and TRBJ2-2; 7 nucleotides line up with TRBD2. CDR1 SGHTA and CDR2 FQGNSA come from the germline V gene. V dropped 4 bases and J dropped 6; count of bases not matched to a gene: 11. The CDR3 length is 16 residues. CDR3 protein: CASSYRTRRESGELFF. DNA for the CDR3: TGTGCCAGCAGCTATCGGACTAGGAGGGAGTCCGGGGAGCTGTTTTTT.

V usage is TRBV5-5 and J usage is TRBJ1-1; D gene uncertain. Germline CDR1 and CDR2: SGHKS and YYEKEE (reference sequence). This CDR3 has 15 amino acids. Trimming took 0 bases from V and 0 from J, leaving 9 bases between them. The chain's CDR3 is CASSLGTPLNTEAFF. CDR3 nucleotide sequence: TGTGCCAGCAGCTTGGGCACACCCTTGAACACTGAAGCTTTCTTT.

This clone was counted a single time. The chain employs TRBV4-1 and TRBJ1-2; D unresolved. CDR3 length: 15 residues. Per germline, CDR1 MGHRA and CDR2 YSYEKL. With 0 bases removed from V and 8 bases from J, the gap between germline ends came to 16 bases. CDR3 bases: TGCGCCAGCAGCCAAGAGAACGGAGCAGGTATAGGCTACACCTTC. Translating it yields CASSQENGAGIGYTF.

The chain joins TRBV19 to TRBJ1-5; 12 bases are a match to TRBD1. Germline assignment: CDR1 LNHDA and CDR2 SQIVND (reference sequence). The CDR3 extends over 14 amino acids. V gave up 6 bases and J gave up 7 bases; unmatched junction bases: 4. The CDR3 DNA sequence: TGTGCCAGTAGGCGGGACAGGGGGCACCAGCCCCAGCATTTT. It encodes CASRRDRGHQPQHF.

V is TRBV7-3 and J is TRBJ1-1; 8 positions agree with TRBD1. The germline V gene has CDR1 SGHTA and CDR2 FQGTGA. V lost 4 bases and J lost 3; bases outside the gene matches: 7. The CDR3 contains 15 residues. Here the CDR3 reads CASSSQAGGYTEAFF. DNA for the CDR3: TGTGCCAGCAGCTCCCAGGCAGGGGGCTACACTGAAGCTTTCTTT.

This clone was seen only once. J is TRBJ2-3 and V is TRBV5-4; TRBD2 agrees at 8 bases. Germline V gene lookup returns CDR1 SGHNT and CDR2 YYREEE (reference sequence). V trimming: 2 bases; J trimming: 5 bases; junction bases outside the gene matches: 4. This CDR3 contains 14 residues. As DNA, the CDR3 is TGTGCCAGCAGCTTTAGCGGGGCCAAAGATACGCAGTATTTT. It translates to CASSFSGAKDTQYF.

This chain uses TRBV11-3 with TRBJ2-3; 13 positions agree with TRBD2. This CDR3 region has 16 residues. The V segment lost 5 bases and the J segment 1 base; nucleotides outside the gene matches: 3. Germline lookup yields CDR1 SGHNT and CDR2 YENEEA. CDR3 in amino acids: CASSVGLAGGTDTQYF. Written as DNA, the CDR3 is TGTGCCAGCAGCGTCGGACTAGCGGGAGGCACAGATACGCAGTATTTT.

With regard to this clone: The sample contains more than one DNA sequence encoding this CDR3. V usage is TRBV5-1 and J usage is TRBJ2-7; D call uncertain. This CDR3 is 15 amino acids long. CDR1 and CDR2 (germline): SGHRS, YFSETQ. With 4 bases removed from V and 0 bases from J, the gap between germline ends came to 14 bases. The CDR3: CASSLPPPDSYEQYF. The CDR3 region has the DNA TGCGCCAGCAGCCTCCCACCCCCCGACTCCTACGAGCAGTACTTC. Full variable domain (rest looked up from reference TRBV5-1 and TRBJ2-7): KAGVTQTPRYLIKTRGQQVTLSCSPISGHRSVSWYQQTPGQGLQFLFEYFSETQRNKGNFPGRFSGRQFSNSRSEMNVSTLELGDSALYLCASSLPPPDSYEQYFGPGTRLTVT.

This chain joins TRBV29-1 and TRBJ2-7, with D tentatively TRBD1 (5 bases). Between the trimmed V and J ends, which lost 5 bases and 8 bases, there was a span of 19 bases. Per germline, CDR1 SQVTM and CDR2 ANQGSEA. CDR3 length: 13 amino acids. The CDR3 loop reads CSVQRPNQGQQYF. The CDR3 DNA follows: TGCAGCGTTCAAAGACCAAACCAGGGTCAGCAGTACTTC.

The CDR3 DNA reads as TGCGCCAGCAGTGCGGGGCATACCTATACGCAGTATTTT. This sequence encodes CASSAGHTYTQYF. V is TRBV10-1 and J is TRBJ2-3, with D perhaps matching TRBD1 or TRBD2 (5 bases each). CDR3 length: 13 residues. Trimming took 4 bases from V and 7 from J, leaving 12 bases between them. The germline gives CDR1 WNHNN, CDR2 SYGVQD (reference sequence).

The V call is TRBV4-1, the J call TRBJ2-7, with D possibly being TRBD2 (6 bases). The CDR3 consists of 15 residues. Germline V gene lookup returns CDR1 MGHRA and CDR2 YSYEKL. V lost 5 bases and J lost 0, with 14 bases in between. The CDR3 spells CASSARDLTSYEQYF. The CDR3 DNA reads as TGCGCCAGCAGCGCCCGGGACTTAACCTCCTACGAGCAGTACTTC.

The CDR3 sequence: CASSQTSGRADEQFF. Written as DNA, the CDR3 is TGTGCCAGCAGCCAAACTAGCGGGAGGGCTGATGAGCAGTTCTTC. The rearrangement uses TRBV6-5 and TRBJ2-1; the match to TRBD2 covers 13 bases. From germline, CDR1 is MNHEY and CDR2 SVGAGI. V dropped 6 bases and J dropped 8; count of bases not matched to a gene: 7. The CDR3 contains 15 residues.

This CDR3 reads CASSDQMRAADYGYTF. In DNA, the CDR3 is TGTGCCAGCAGCGATCAGATGCGGGCCGCGGACTATGGCTACACCTTC. The rearrangement links TRBV5-5 to TRBJ1-2; D unresolved. The CDR3 is 16 amino acids. Germline lookup yields CDR1 SGHKS and CDR2 YYEKEE (reference sequence). Trimming cost V 4 bases and J 3 bases, with 19 bases left between them.

The rearrangement uses TRBV10-3 and TRBJ2-7; 9 nucleotides align to TRBD2. This CDR3 is built from 12 residues. J lost 9 bases, V lost 10 bases, and 10 bases had no gene match. Germline V gene data show CDR1 as ENHRY and CDR2 as SYGVKD. The CDR3 coding sequence is TGTGCCACTAGCGGGACCGACGGGGGGCAGTACTTC. This gives the protein CATSGTDGGQYF.

This clone was seen a single time. The V call is TRBV4-3, the J call TRBJ1-2; D not certain. Germline assignment: CDR1 LGHNA and CDR2 YSLEER. The CDR3 totals 14 residues. V gave up 0 bases and J gave up 2 bases, with 7 bases separating them. DNA of the CDR3: TGCGCCAGCAGCCAAGACCCAGGAAACTATGGCTACACCTTC. Protein sequence: CASSQDPGNYGYTF.

V and J are TRBV19 and TRBJ1-5, with 9 positions matching TRBD1. Germline V lookup: CDR1 LNHDA, CDR2 SQIVND (reference sequence). J lost 4 bases, V lost 5 bases, and 6 bases had no gene match. The CDR3 covers 15 residues. The CDR3 reads CASSPLDRGNQPQHF. The CDR3 nucleotides are TGTGCCAGTAGTCCACTGGACAGGGGAAATCAGCCCCAGCATTTT.

As for this clone: In the same sample, other DNA sequences code for this CDR3. The V and J genes are TRBV5-1 and TRBJ2-5, with D unresolved. The germline V gene encodes CDR1 SGHRS and CDR2 YFSETQ. The V gene lost 0 bases and the J gene lost 3 bases, with 12 bases spanning the gap. The CDR3 is 15 residues long. CDR3 amino acids: CASSLAGSREETQYF. The CDR3 DNA reads as TGCGCCAGCAGCTTGGCCGGGTCAAGAGAAGAGACCCAGTACTTC. The whole variable domain, remainder taken from reference TRBV5-1 and TRBJ2-5, is KAGVTQTPRYLIKTRGQQVTLSCSPISGHRSVSWYQQTPGQGLQFLFEYFSETQRNKGNFPGRFSGRQFSNSRSEMNVSTLELGDSALYLCASSLAGSREETQYFGPGTRLLVL.

The chain joins TRBV19 to TRBJ2-2, with D perhaps given as TRBD1 or TRBD2 (6 bases each). Deletions cut 9 bases from V and 3 bases from J, with 17 bases between. The CDR3 spans 15 residues. Germline loops: CDR1 LNHDA, CDR2 SQIVND (reference sequence). The CDR3 nucleotides read TGTGCCAGCAGGGAGTGGGGGGCGCACACCGGGGAGCTGTTTTTT. Encoded protein: CASREWGAHTGELFF.

Worth noting for this clone: The same CDR3 is also encoded by other DNA sequences in this sample. The chain recombines TRBV2 with TRBJ1-5, with D uncertain. Germline V gene sequence: CDR1 SNHLY, CDR2 FYNNEI. This CDR3 is built from 13 residues. The V end lost 4 bases, the J end lost 1 base, and 5 bases lay between the germline ends. The CDR3 DNA follows: TGTGCCAGCAGTGGGAGAAGCAATCAGCCCCAGCATTTT. It yields the protein CASSGRSNQPQHF.

The genes are TRBV6-5 and TRBJ1-4; D gene uncertain. The germline CDR1 and CDR2 sequences are MNHEY and SVGAGI. The CDR3 extends over 14 amino acids. V lost 0 bases and J lost 7, with 9 bases in between. In DNA, the CDR3 is TGTGCCAGCAGTTACTCGACATTGGGTGAAAAACTGTTTTTT. As protein: CASSYSTLGEKLFF.

This chain joins TRBV4-1 and TRBJ2-1; D could derive from TRBD1 or TRBD2 (7 bases each). The CDR3 is 15 residues long. V lost 3 bases, J lost 11 bases, and 20 bases lay in between. Germline V gene data show CDR1 as MGHRA and CDR2 as YSYEKL. CDR3 protein: CASSQRGTALGKQFF. CDR3 bases: TGCGCCAGCAGCCAGCGGGGGACAGCCCTGGGGAAGCAGTTCTTC.